A selection of T cell receptor beta chains follows, all from one sample in a study of T cell repertoires in cytomegalovirus infection. Each CDR3 protein gets one entry after TCRdb re-called the reads with MiXCR. The data show under 350,000 distinct CDR3 sequences, more than 8% seen once. The specimen sequenced was PBMCs. These TCRs come from a human donor in good health (CMV status not recorded). Some clones in this sample may be carry-over from other donors' samples. Both conserved end residues are part of each CDR3. Each record gives: D gene, V gene, clone size, CDR3 protein. A D gene is named only where the DNA matches it firmly. The size field is filled for only some rows; it gives once, few, many or a size class.

D gene: -; V gene: TRBV12-3/TRBV12-4; clone size: -; CDR3 protein: CATSFSTDTQYF
D gene: -; V gene: TRBV7-8; clone size: few; CDR3 protein: CASSSAGILAYEQYF
D gene: -; V gene: TRBV5-8; clone size: many; CDR3 protein: CASTRDGPGTQYF
D gene: TRBD2; V gene: TRBV7-2; clone size: many; CDR3 protein: CASSLRSSAGDINNEQFF
D gene: TRBD2; V gene: TRBV19; clone size: few; CDR3 protein: CASSISGLARYEQYF
D gene: -; V gene: TRBV6-5; clone size: few; CDR3 protein: CASSPDWHEQFF
D gene: -; V gene: TRBV6-2/TRBV6-3; clone size: many; CDR3 protein: CASSYGRDEQFF
D gene: -; V gene: TRBV12-3/TRBV12-4; clone size: -; CDR3 protein: CASSSNLKSQYF
D gene: TRBD2; V gene: TRBV7-2; clone size: many; CDR3 protein: CASSRQTSGGPYEQYF
D gene: -; V gene: TRBV6-2/TRBV6-3; clone size: few; CDR3 protein: CASSLPPIVFDEQFF
D gene: -; V gene: TRBV28; clone size: many; CDR3 protein: CASSNLRGTNEKLFF
D gene: TRBD2; V gene: TRBV11-1; clone size: many; CDR3 protein: CASSPRAGTTRYEQYF
D gene: -; V gene: TRBV7-6; clone size: many; CDR3 protein: CASSPTDMNYGYTF
D gene: -; V gene: TRBV7-2; clone size: many; CDR3 protein: CASSPDQGSQPQHF
D gene: -; V gene: TRBV7-3; clone size: many; CDR3 protein: CASSFDSGGTDTQYF
D gene: TRBD1; V gene: TRBV19; clone size: few; CDR3 protein: CASSIGTGRSSNQPQHF
D gene: -; V gene: TRBV29-1; clone size: many; CDR3 protein: CSWSGPRFTDTQYF
D gene: TRBD1; V gene: TRBV12-3/TRBV12-4; clone size: many; CDR3 protein: CASSQDRGVSPLHF
D gene: -; V gene: TRBV7-8; clone size: -; CDR3 protein: CASPDRGGIQETQYF
D gene: -; V gene: TRBV5-5; clone size: few; CDR3 protein: CASRVDLNTEAFF
D gene: TRBD2; V gene: TRBV6-5; clone size: many; CDR3 protein: CASSYPSGTNTGELFF
D gene: -; V gene: TRBV4-3; clone size: many; CDR3 protein: CASSQGPGLGYTF
D gene: -; V gene: TRBV12-3/TRBV12-4; clone size: few; CDR3 protein: CASSLRTRRTEAFF
D gene: TRBD2; V gene: TRBV29-1; clone size: -; CDR3 protein: CSVFGGTGDSGEQYF
D gene: -; V gene: TRBV7-8; clone size: many; CDR3 protein: CASRGDTGELFF